This T cell receptor (beta chain) was observed in a study of T-cell reconstitution after alpha-beta-depleted transplantation in children (dated by TCRdb to 2016 to 2018). With respect to the entire study: Using TCR repertoire profiling, the study followed T-cell immune reconstitution in a quantitative way in children after TCRalphabeta/CD19-depleted allogeneic hematopoietic cell transplantation.

Preparation of the library involved PCR. The instrument was an Illumina HiSeq 2500. TCR libraries were prepared with molecular barcoding, using unique molecular identifiers to normalize TCRbeta repertoire quantification. The raw public reads went through TCRdb reprocessing: fastp at Q25, MiXCR clone calling, in-frame beta chains kept. CDR3 protein duplicates are merged, each entry listing the most common genes and DNA. Counted in this sample were a few hundred thousand distinct CDR3 sequences; approximately 9.7% of them appeared once. Around 5% of the sample lies in the top ten. This clonotype has at least ten counts. What this receptor recognizes is not known. Base qualities are missing; no much larger clone stands one base away. This TCR was sampled from a human donor who donated a stem cell graft to a child with SCID. The material sequenced was PBMCs from the stem cell graft donor, taken from the stem cell graft.

The CDR3 here reads CASSLGIVGEYGYTF. The sequenced DNA: TGCGCCAGCAGCTTGGGTATAGTAGGGGAATATGGCTACACCTTC. In this chain, TRBV5-1 is recombined with TRBJ1-2; the best D guess is TRBD1, with 5 bases matching. CDR1 SGHRS and CDR2 YFSETQ were looked up in the germline V gene. V is shortened by 0 bases, J by 5 bases, and the region joining them spans 14 bases. The CDR3 measures 15 amino acids from cysteine to phenylalanine. The DNA shown is the 45-base CDR3, in frame from base 1.